Listed below are T cell receptor beta chains from one sample, sequenced in a study of blood T cell repertoires in COVID-19. Libraries were prepared by immunoSEQ multiplex PCR; TCRdb keeps only in-frame clonotypes and omits some of them. Of some 300,000 clones in the sample, around 90% were seen once. Sequenced: PBMCs or T cells enriched from blood (not recorded which). These receptors all come from a young woman with acute COVID-19. The CDR3 runs from the conserved cysteine through the conserved F or W. The D gene is left open where the match is weak. Some rows have no size entry. The others give once, few or many, or a class for an expanded clone.

d_gene	abundance	v_gene	j_gene	CDR3aa	CDR3nt
NA	NA	TRBV15	TRBJ2-7	CATSSTPRGSYEQYF	TGTGCCACCAGCAGCACACCCCGCGGCTCCTACGAGCAGTACTTC
NA	NA	TRBV19	TRBJ2-3	CASSNETRSPTDTQYF	TGTGCCAGTAGTAACGAAACTAGATCCCCCACAGATACGCAGTATTTT
NA	NA	TRBV9	TRBJ1-6	CASSALEGGSEGSPLHF	TGTGCCAGCAGCGCCCTCGAAGGCGGATCCGAGGGATCACCCCTCCACTTT
TRBD1	NA	TRBV7-6	TRBJ1-1	CASSLAWGQGNTEAFF	TGTGCCAGCAGCTTAGCGTGGGGACAGGGGAACACTGAAGCTTTCTTT
NA	NA	TRBV11-2	TRBJ2-7	CASSYGTPSTSSYEQYF	TGTGCCAGCAGCTACGGGACTCCCTCGACAAGCTCCTACGAGCAGTACTTC
NA	NA	TRBV5-4	TRBJ2-5	CASSLGTPRDGPQYF	TGTGCCAGCAGCTTGGGGACTCCGCGGGACGGGCCCCAGTACTTC
NA	NA	TRBV6-2/TRBV6-3	TRBJ1-4	CASSSRDSTNEKLFF	TGTGCCAGCAGTTCCCGGGACTCAACTAATGAAAAACTGTTTTTT
NA	NA	TRBV24-1	TRBJ1-1	CATKNRNTEAFF	TGTGCCACCAAAAACAGGAACACTGAAGCTTTCTTT
TRBD1	once	TRBV7-9	TRBJ1-4	CASSFRQGGYEKLFF	TGTGCCAGCAGCTTCCGACAGGGTGGATATGAAAAACTGTTTTTT
NA	NA	TRBV7-9	TRBJ1-1	CASSPFERNTEAFF	TGTGCCAGCAGCCCGTTCGAGAGGAACACTGAAGCTTTCTTT
NA	NA	TRBV19	TRBJ1-5	CASTKGGRRNQPQHF	TGTGCCAGTACCAAGGGAGGGAGACGGAATCAGCCCCAGCATTTT
TRBD2	few	TRBV5-1	TRBJ2-2	CASSGDYWELFF	TGCGCCAGCAGCGGGGACTACTGGGAGCTGTTTTTT
NA	NA	TRBV11-2	TRBJ1-3	CASRTTVYSGNTIYF	TGTGCCAGCAGAACGACAGTTTACTCTGGAAACACCATATATTTT
TRBD2	NA	TRBV3-1/TRBV3-2	TRBJ2-1	CASSQVLRLAHNSSYNEQFF	TGTGCCAGCAGCCAAGTTCTTCGACTAGCGCATAATAGCTCCTACAATGAGCAGTTCTTC
TRBD1	once	TRBV28	TRBJ2-2	CASSEDRAVGELFF	TGTGCCAGCAGTGAAGACAGGGCGGTCGGGGAGCTGTTTTTT
TRBD1	NA	TRBV2	TRBJ1-5	CASSWDSYSNQPQHF	TGTGCCAGCAGTTGGGACAGCTATAGCAATCAGCCCCAGCATTTT
NA	NA	TRBV5-1	TRBJ1-1	CASSFGGNTEAFF	TGCGCCAGCAGCTTCGGAGGGAACACTGAAGCTTTCTTT
NA	NA	TRBV30	TRBJ2-7	CAWGDQVYEQYF	TGTGCCTGGGGTGATCAGGTGTACGAGCAGTACTTC
TRBD1	NA	TRBV5-4	TRBJ2-1	CASSVQQGTGPYNEQFF	TGTGCCAGCAGCGTCCAGCAGGGGACAGGGCCTTACAATGAGCAGTTCTTC
TRBD1	NA	TRBV28	TRBJ1-2	CASSTTGDKGYTF	TGTGCCAGCAGCACAACAGGGGATAAGGGCTACACCTTC
NA	NA	TRBV27	TRBJ1-2	CASSLASGRVDGYTF	TGTGCCAGCAGTTTAGCCTCGGGCAGGGTGGATGGCTACACCTTC
TRBD1	NA	TRBV9	TRBJ1-5	CASSVGGGENQPQHF	TGTGCCAGCAGCGTAGGAGGGGGCGAAAATCAGCCCCAGCATTTT
NA	NA	TRBV6-2/TRBV6-3	TRBJ2-5	CASSYPGVSGTQYF	TGTGCCAGCAGTTACCCGGGAGTGTCGGGGACCCAGTACTTC
NA	once	TRBV3-1/TRBV3-2	TRBJ2-7	CASSQQGGGFYEQYF	TGTGCCAGCAGCCAACAAGGCGGAGGGTTCTACGAGCAGTACTTC
TRBD2	NA	TRBV6-5	TRBJ2-5	CASSLGAGEVETQYF	TGTGCCAGCAGCCTGGGAGCGGGAGAGGTGGAGACCCAGTACTTC
NA	NA	TRBV19	TRBJ1-2	CASSMSAGGNYGYTF	TGTGCCAGTAGTATGTCGGCGGGAGGAAACTATGGCTACACCTTC
TRBD1	once	TRBV6-1	TRBJ1-1	CASSEARTGKDGNTEAFF	TGTGCCAGCAGTGAAGCCCGGACAGGGAAGGATGGGAACACTGAAGCTTTCTTT
TRBD1	NA	TRBV6-5	TRBJ2-7	CASTSLGTGSYEQYF	TGTGCCAGCACCTCTCTCGGGACAGGCTCCTACGAGCAGTACTTC
TRBD2	NA	TRBV5-1	TRBJ2-1	CASSLADLAGGNEQFF	TGCGCCAGCAGCTTGGCTGATCTAGCGGGAGGAAATGAGCAGTTCTTC
TRBD1	NA	TRBV29-1	TRBJ2-7	CSAHLGQGADEQYF	TGCAGCGCCCATCTGGGGCAGGGGGCTGACGAGCAGTACTTC
TRBD1	once	TRBV5-6	TRBJ1-4	CASSLGQGDQLFF	TGTGCCAGCAGCCTTGGACAGGGGGATCAACTGTTTTTT
TRBD2	once	TRBV12-5	TRBJ2-7	CASGPGTSGLVYEQYF	TGTGCTAGTGGCCCCGGGACTAGCGGGTTGGTTTACGAGCAGTACTTC
NA	NA	TRBV7-2	TRBJ1-1	CASSLALPSEAFF	TGTGCCAGCAGCTTAGCGCTACCTAGTGAAGCTTTCTTT
TRBD2	NA	TRBV2	TRBJ2-5	CASSEAGTSGQETQYF	TGTGCCAGCAGTGAAGCGGGGACTAGCGGCCAAGAGACCCAGTACTTC
TRBD2	NA	TRBV5-1	TRBJ2-5	CASSWEGGETQYF	TGCGCCAGCAGCTGGGAGGGCGGGGAGACCCAGTACTTC
NA	NA	TRBV6-5	TRBJ2-6	CASESPGANVLTF	TGTGCCAGCGAGAGCCCTGGGGCCAACGTCCTGACTTTC
TRBD2	NA	TRBV18	TRBJ2-1	CASSTTTSGIPNEQFF	TGTGCCAGCTCAACTACGACTAGCGGGATTCCCAATGAGCAGTTCTTC
NA	NA	TRBV2	TRBJ1-1	CASRSGMNTEAFF	TGTGCCAGCAGGTCAGGAATGAACACTGAAGCTTTCTTT
NA	NA	TRBV2	TRBJ2-5	CASSESETQYF	TGTGCCAGCAGTGAGAGTGAGACCCAGTACTTC
TRBD2	NA	TRBV3-1/TRBV3-2	TRBJ2-7	CASSQLVLAGYEQYF	TGTGCCAGCAGCCAACTTGTACTAGCGGGCTACGAGCAGTACTTC
NA	NA	TRBV18	TRBJ2-5	CASSPRAGIGTQYF	TGTGCCAGCTCACCACGGGCGGGAATTGGGACCCAGTACTTC
NA	NA	TRBV7-9	TRBJ1-2	CASRPGLGGYGYTF	TGTGCCAGCAGGCCTGGCCTAGGGGGCTATGGCTACACCTTC
NA	NA	TRBV27	TRBJ1-5	CASRPNRDYSNQPQHF	TGTGCCAGCAGGCCTAACAGGGACTATAGCAATCAGCCCCAGCATTTT
TRBD2	NA	TRBV3-1/TRBV3-2	TRBJ2-5	CASSQGLAGPAETQYF	TGTGCCAGCAGCCAAGGATTAGCGGGCCCTGCGGAGACCCAGTACTTC
NA	few	TRBV19	TRBJ1-1	CASSMFFTNTEAFF	TGTGCCAGTAGTATGTTTTTCACAAACACTGAAGCTTTCTTT
NA	NA	TRBV5-1	TRBJ2-7	CASSADTWQYF	TGCGCCAGCAGCGCGGACACATGGCAGTACTTC
TRBD1	NA	TRBV2	TRBJ1-1	CANDRGQMNTEAFF	TGTGCTAACGACAGGGGGCAAATGAACACTGAAGCTTTCTTT